The source of this TCR beta chain is a study of blood T cell repertoires in COVID-19. Across the whole study: Samples representing acute and convalescent COVID-19 were sourced from the United States, Italy and Spain. The analysed material was cDNA or gDNA that came from T cells, B-cell-depleted T cells, or PBMCs.

As processed by the authors: How many nucleated cells were present was estimated from reference gene primer amplification. Clones were read by immunoSEQ multiplex PCR, and TCRdb kept only the in-frame ones, dropping some. V and J calls and clone size follow that table, whereas D and trimming were derived from the DNA. The sample carries approximately 37,000 clones, 65% to 90% recorded once. The junction had 3 bases not matched to a gene; V was cut back by 4 bases and J by 6 bases. In germline, CDR1 is SGHDN, CDR2 FVKESK. This CDR3 is built from 15 residues. V gene TRBV14 combines with J gene TRBJ2-1; TRBD2 matches at 13 bases. The sequence was obtained from a man in his forties with active COVID-19. Material for sequencing was peripheral blood. This CDR3 is CASSPGLAGFNEQFF. CDR3 bases: TGTGCCAGCAGCCCGGGACTAGCGGGATTCAATGAGCAGTTCTTC.